These T cell receptor beta chains were read from a single sample in a study of blood T cell repertoires in COVID-19. TCRdb's copy holds only in-frame clones and misses some; the assay was immunoSEQ multiplex PCR. The data hold hundreds of thousands of clones, with approximately 83% observed a single time. The sample comprised PBMCs or T cells enriched from blood (not recorded which). The receptor source for this set is a woman between 45 and 60 years old who had been exposed to COVID-19. Each CDR3 is given with its conserved first and last residue. D genes are given only for firm matches. Size tells how often a clone was seen (once, few, many) or the class of an expanded clone, and some rows leave it out.

clone size: few
V gene: TRBV24-1
D gene: NA
J gene: TRBJ2-1
CDR3 DNA: TGTGCCACCAGTGACCCGGGGGTTTACAATGAGCAGTTCTTC
CDR3 protein: CATSDPGVYNEQFF

clone size: NA
V gene: TRBV28
D gene: NA
J gene: TRBJ2-3
CDR3 DNA: TGTGCCAGCAGCGACATTCACTCAACAGATACGCAGTATTTT
CDR3 protein: CASSDIHSTDTQYF

clone size: NA
V gene: TRBV7-9
D gene: TRBD1
J gene: TRBJ2-2
CDR3 DNA: TGTGCCAGCAGTTTACAGACAGGGACAAACACCGGGGAGCTGTTTTTT
CDR3 protein: CASSLQTGTNTGELFF

clone size: NA
V gene: TRBV4-1
D gene: TRBD1
J gene: TRBJ1-2
CDR3 DNA: TGCGCCAGCAGCCAAGTTGAACAGGGGAGTTTCTATGGCTACACCTTC
CDR3 protein: CASSQVEQGSFYGYTF

clone size: NA
V gene: TRBV15
D gene: NA
J gene: TRBJ2-3
CDR3 DNA: TGTGCCACCAGCAGAGCAGGGGTTAACACAGATACGCAGTATTTT
CDR3 protein: CATSRAGVNTDTQYF

clone size: once
V gene: TRBV7-2
D gene: NA
J gene: TRBJ1-1
CDR3 DNA: TGTGCCAGCAGCCTAAGAGGAGACACTGAAGCTTTCTTT
CDR3 protein: CASSLRGDTEAFF

clone size: few
V gene: TRBV3-1/TRBV3-2
D gene: NA
J gene: TRBJ1-2
CDR3 DNA: TGTGCCAGCAGCCAATCTGAGATTAACTATGGCTACACCTTC
CDR3 protein: CASSQSEINYGYTF

clone size: NA
V gene: TRBV25-1
D gene: NA
J gene: TRBJ2-7
CDR3 DNA: TGTGCCAGCAGTGAATCAGGCGTCTCCTACGAGCAGTACTTC
CDR3 protein: CASSESGVSYEQYF

clone size: NA
V gene: TRBV12-3/TRBV12-4
D gene: NA
J gene: TRBJ1-1
CDR3 DNA: TGTGCCGCCTCAGGGGATTCAAACACTGAAGCTTTCTTT
CDR3 protein: CAASGDSNTEAFF

clone size: once
V gene: TRBV2
D gene: NA
J gene: TRBJ1-3
CDR3 DNA: TGTGCCAGCAGTGAATGGTACCCACCAGGGAACACCATATATTTT
CDR3 protein: CASSEWYPPGNTIYF

clone size: NA
V gene: TRBV27
D gene: NA
J gene: TRBJ2-7
CDR3 DNA: TGTGCCAGCACGGGCGGCGCGGGCGACGAGCAGTACTTC
CDR3 protein: CASTGGAGDEQYF

clone size: once
V gene: TRBV6-1
D gene: NA
J gene: TRBJ2-7
CDR3 DNA: TGTGCCAGCAGTGAACCGGGACACATAACCTACGAGCAGTACTTC
CDR3 protein: CASSEPGHITYEQYF

clone size: NA
V gene: TRBV5-4
D gene: NA
J gene: TRBJ1-2
CDR3 DNA: TGTGCCAGCAGCTTGGTCGGCCCCCTGCGGGGCTACACCTTC
CDR3 protein: CASSLVGPLRGYTF

clone size: NA
V gene: TRBV5-6
D gene: NA
J gene: TRBJ1-2
CDR3 DNA: TGTGCCAGCAGCTTCGGGGGAGTGACGGCCTATGGCTACACCTTC
CDR3 protein: CASSFGGVTAYGYTF

clone size: NA
V gene: TRBV30
D gene: TRBD1
J gene: TRBJ1-2
CDR3 DNA: TGTGCCTTATGGACAGGGAATGGCTACACCTTC
CDR3 protein: CALWTGNGYTF

clone size: NA
V gene: TRBV5-4
D gene: TRBD2
J gene: TRBJ2-3
CDR3 DNA: TGTGCCAGCAGCTTGGGACTAGCTTTGGCTACGCAGTATTTT
CDR3 protein: CASSLGLALATQYF

clone size: NA
V gene: TRBV3-1/TRBV3-2
D gene: NA
J gene: TRBJ1-2
CDR3 DNA: TGTGCCAGCAGCCAAGCCGGCGGTGGTGGCTACACCTTC
CDR3 protein: CASSQAGGGGYTF

clone size: NA
V gene: TRBV9
D gene: NA
J gene: TRBJ2-2
CDR3 DNA: TGTGCCAGCAGCGTAGGGAGCCCGTCATACTCCGGGGAGCTGTTTTTT
CDR3 protein: CASSVGSPSYSGELFF

clone size: NA
V gene: TRBV19
D gene: NA
J gene: TRBJ1-5
CDR3 DNA: TGTGCCAGTAGTATGTGGTCGGGGGGAGCGGGGAGCAATCAGCCCCAGCATTTT
CDR3 protein: CASSMWSGGAGSNQPQHF

clone size: NA
V gene: TRBV2
D gene: NA
J gene: TRBJ2-5
CDR3 DNA: TGTGCCAGCAGGGGCGGGACCCAAGAGACCCAGTACTTC
CDR3 protein: CASRGGTQETQYF

clone size: NA
V gene: TRBV10-2
D gene: TRBD1
J gene: TRBJ1-1
CDR3 DNA: TGCGCCAGCAGTGAGGACAGGGGGAACACTGAAGCTTTCTTT
CDR3 protein: CASSEDRGNTEAFF

clone size: once
V gene: TRBV18
D gene: TRBD1
J gene: TRBJ1-1
CDR3 DNA: TGTGCCAGCTCACCACCTAGTTTTGGCAGGGGGACTGAAGCTTTCTTT
CDR3 protein: CASSPPSFGRGTEAFF

clone size: NA
V gene: TRBV21-1
D gene: NA
J gene: TRBJ1-1
CDR3 DNA: TGTGCCAGCAGGTTCGGACAGGGCAAGGGTGAAGCTTTCTTT
CDR3 protein: CASRFGQGKGEAFF

clone size: NA
V gene: TRBV25-1
D gene: NA
J gene: TRBJ1-1
CDR3 DNA: TGTGCCAGCAGTGAAGAGGGTTTGAACACTGAAGCTTTCTTT
CDR3 protein: CASSEEGLNTEAFF

clone size: NA
V gene: TRBV19
D gene: NA
J gene: TRBJ1-1
CDR3 DNA: TGTGCCAGTAGACCGGTGGGTGAACAGTTTAACACTGAAGCTTTCTTT
CDR3 protein: CASRPVGEQFNTEAFF

clone size: NA
V gene: TRBV18
D gene: TRBD1
J gene: TRBJ1-2
CDR3 DNA: TGTGCCAGCTCACCAAGCCGGGACAGGGCACTGGGCTATGGCTACACCTTC
CDR3 protein: CASSPSRDRALGYGYTF

clone size: NA
V gene: TRBV6-1
D gene: TRBD2
J gene: TRBJ2-7
CDR3 DNA: TGTGCCAGCAGTGAAGTGGCGGGAGCGTACTTC
CDR3 protein: CASSEVAGAYF

clone size: NA
V gene: TRBV15
D gene: NA
J gene: TRBJ2-7
CDR3 DNA: TGTGCCACCAGCAGAGACGGTGGGCAGGGGGGAGACGAGCAGTACTTC
CDR3 protein: CATSRDGGQGGDEQYF

clone size: NA
V gene: TRBV4-3
D gene: TRBD1
J gene: TRBJ1-2
CDR3 DNA: TGCGCCAGCAGCCAAGATACGGGGACAGGGGGCTCATATGGCTACACCTTC
CDR3 protein: CASSQDTGTGGSYGYTF

clone size: NA
V gene: TRBV18
D gene: NA
J gene: TRBJ1-1
CDR3 DNA: TGTGCCAGCTCACCCACACAGAACACTGAAGCTTTCTTT
CDR3 protein: CASSPTQNTEAFF

clone size: once
V gene: TRBV4-3
D gene: TRBD1
J gene: TRBJ1-4
CDR3 DNA: TGCGCCAGCAGCCGGGGACAGGGGTTCGGCGGACTGTTTTTT
CDR3 protein: CASSRGQGFGGLFF